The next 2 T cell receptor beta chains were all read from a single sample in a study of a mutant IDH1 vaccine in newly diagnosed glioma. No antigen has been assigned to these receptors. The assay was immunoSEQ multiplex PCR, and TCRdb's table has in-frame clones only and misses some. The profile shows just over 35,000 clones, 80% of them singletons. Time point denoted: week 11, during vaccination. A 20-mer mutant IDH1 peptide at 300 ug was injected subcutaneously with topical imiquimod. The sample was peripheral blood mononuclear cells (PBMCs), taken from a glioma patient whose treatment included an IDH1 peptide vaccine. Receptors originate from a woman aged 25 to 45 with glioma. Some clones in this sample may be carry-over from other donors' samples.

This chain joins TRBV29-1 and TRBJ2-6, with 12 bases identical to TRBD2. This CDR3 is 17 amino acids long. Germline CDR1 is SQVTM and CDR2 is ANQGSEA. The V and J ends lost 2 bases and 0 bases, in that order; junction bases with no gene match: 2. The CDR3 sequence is CSVETTSGGSGANVLTF. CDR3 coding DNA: TGCAGCGTTGAAACGACTAGCGGGGGCTCTGGGGCCAACGTCCTGACTTTC.

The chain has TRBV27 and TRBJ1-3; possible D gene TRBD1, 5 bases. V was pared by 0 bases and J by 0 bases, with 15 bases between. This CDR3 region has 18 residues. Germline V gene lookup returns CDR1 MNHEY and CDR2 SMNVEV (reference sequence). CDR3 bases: TGTGCCAGCAGTTTATCTGGACACCCCTGGAGCTCTGGAAACACCATATATTTT. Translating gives CASSLSGHPWSSGNTIYF.